This TCR beta chain appears in the sequencing data of a study of blood T cell repertoires in COVID-19. Study-wide background: T cells, B-cell-depleted T cells, or PBMCs supplied cDNA or gDNA.

The V gene lost 4 bases and the J gene lost 7 bases, with 14 bases spanning the gap. Germline-derived CDR1 and CDR2 are SGDLS and YYNGEE. The CDR3 is made up of 13 amino acids. Profiling relied on immunoSEQ multiplex PCR, and the TCRdb table lists in-frame clones only, not all of them. The table lists 60,000 to 90,000 clones, over 75% of them singletons. The chain uses TRBV9 and TRBJ1-1; the D gene is possibly TRBD1 (6 bases). The clonotype comes from a woman older than 75 with acute or convalescent COVID-19. The sample taken for sequencing was peripheral blood. CDR3 coding DNA: TGTGCCAGCAGCCCTGGGACAACTTATGAAGCTTTCTTT. Translated, it gives CASSPGTTYEAFF.